The 23 T cell receptor beta chains presented below share a single source sample, sequenced in a study of shared clonotypes between healthy human individuals. The table came from immunoSEQ multiplex PCR; TCRdb's copy has only in-frame clones and leaves some out. The sample has some 2.4 million clones, 93% seen once. The sample consisted of naive CD4+ T cells from PBMCs. The subset here: CD45RA+ positively selected. These receptors were obtained from a man younger than 35 in good health. Some clones in this sample may be carry-over from other donors' samples.

V gene TRBV7-6 combines with J gene TRBJ2-1; 8 positions match TRBD2. The germline V gene encodes CDR1 SGHVS and CDR2 FNYEAQ. CDR3 length: 18 residues. V gave up 1 base and J gave up 0 bases; unmatched junction bases: 8. As DNA, the CDR3 is TGTGCCAGCAGCTTAGGCGGGAGTAGCGGGGCCTCCTACAATGAGCAGTTCTTC. Its protein product is CASSLGGSSGASYNEQFF.

The V and J genes are TRBV14 and TRBJ2-1, with a tentative D call TRBD2 (6 bases). Germline V gives CDR1 SGHDN, CDR2 FVKESK. This CDR3 spans 13 amino acids. V lost 0 bases, J lost 9 bases, and 9 bases lay in between. The DNA of the CDR3 is TGTGCCAGCAGCCAAGATTTGGAGGGTGAGCAGTTCTTC. This gives the protein CASSQDLEGEQFF.

V and J are TRBV7-2 and TRBJ2-6; D ambiguous. With 5 bases removed from V and 3 bases from J, the gap between germline ends came to 8 bases. The CDR3 runs to 14 residues. Looked up from germline, CDR1 is SGHTA and CDR2 is FQGNSA. DNA for the CDR3: TGTGCCAGCAGCCCCTACAATGGGGCCAACGTCCTGACTTTC. It specifies CASSPYNGANVLTF.

This sequence joins TRBV28 and TRBJ2-1; 8 bases agree with TRBD1. V shed 5 bases, J shed 6 bases, and the junction held 15 bases outside the gene matches. The CDR3 has 17 amino acids. Per the germline V gene, CDR1 is MDHEN and CDR2 is SYDVKM. CDR3 protein: CASSLPLFNDRGNEQFF. CDR3 coding DNA: TGTGCCAGCAGTCTACCCTTATTCAACGACAGGGGCAATGAGCAGTTCTTC.

The chain uses TRBV30 and TRBJ2-5, with D unresolved. Trimming took 0 bases from V and 1 from J, leaving 9 bases between them. CDR3 length: 14 residues. Per the germline V gene, CDR1 is GTSNPN and CDR2 is SVGIG (reference sequence). CDR3 protein: CAWSVGIFQETQYF. For the CDR3, the DNA is TGTGCCTGGAGTGTAGGAATCTTCCAAGAGACCCAGTACTTC.

As DNA, the CDR3 is TGTGCCAGCACTGGCGGACAGGGTAATGAAAAACTGTTTTTT. This gives the protein CASTGGQGNEKLFF. The rearrangement uses TRBV28 and TRBJ1-4, with 8 bases lining up with TRBD1. The CDR3 extends over 14 amino acids. CDR1 MDHEN and CDR2 SYDVKM come from the germline V gene. V trimming: 7 bases; J trimming: 4 bases; junction bases outside the gene matches: 5.

The chain recombines TRBV2 with TRBJ2-7; D is unresolved. Germline V CDR1 and CDR2: SNHLY, FYNNEI. The CDR3 contains 11 residues. Between the trimmed V and J ends, which lost 10 bases and 2 bases, there was a span of 9 bases. The CDR3 loop is CATSMAYEQYF. The CDR3, as DNA: TGTGCCACCTCGATGGCCTACGAGCAGTACTTC.

V is TRBV28 and J is TRBJ1-1; weak D call: TRBD1 (5 bases). The CDR3 is 17 amino acids. V dropped 4 bases and J dropped 1 base, with 19 bases sitting between them. Germline CDR1 reads MDHEN; CDR2 reads SYDVKM. The CDR3 nucleotides are TGTGCCAGCAGTTACCTCCTCCGGTCGGGGCAGAACACTGAAGCTTTCTTT. The encoded protein is CASSYLLRSGQNTEAFF.

The gene calls are TRBV28 and TRBJ2-1, with TRBD2 as a possible D gene (7 bases). Per germline, CDR1 MDHEN and CDR2 SYDVKM. The CDR3 runs 16 residues. The ends were cut back, 7 bases at V and 3 bases at J, with 19 bases in the middle. CDR3 sequence (DNA): TGTGCCAGCAAAAAACTGGGGGGGCTTTACTACAATGAGCAGTTCTTC. The encoded protein is CASKKLGGLYYNEQFF.

This chain links TRBV11-1 with TRBJ1-6; 9 bases match TRBD1. CDR3 size: 17 residues. The V and J ends lost 5 bases and 1 base, in that order; junction bases with no gene match: 6. CDR1 and CDR2 from the germline V gene are SGHAT and FQDESV (reference sequence). Here the CDR3 DNA reads TGTGCCAGCAGCCGGACAGGGGCAGTGTCCTATAATTCACCCCTCCACTTT. Amino acid sequence: CASSRTGAVSYNSPLHF.

The V call is TRBV6-1, the J call TRBJ2-7; 8 nucleotides agree with TRBD1. After removal of 4 bases from V and 0 bases from J, the junction contained 5 bases not matched to a gene. The CDR3 has 15 residues. Germline V gene sequence: CDR1 MNHNS, CDR2 SASEGT. CDR3 loop: CASSGPTGDSYEQYF. CDR3 DNA: TGTGCCAGCAGTGGTCCGACAGGGGACTCCTACGAGCAGTACTTC.

The V and J genes are TRBV5-6 and TRBJ2-7, with 9 bases identical to TRBD1. The CDR3 consists of 15 residues. The junction had 6 bases not matched to a gene; V was cut back by 2 bases and J by 3 bases. Germline lookup yields CDR1 SGHDT and CDR2 YYEEEE. As DNA, the CDR3 is TGTGCCAGCAGCTTAGGAGGACAGGGGTTCTACGAGCAGTACTTC. This sequence encodes CASSLGGQGFYEQYF.

The chain combines TRBV6-1 with TRBJ2-7; 7 bases align to TRBD1. The CDR3 extends over 14 amino acids. V shed 7 bases, J shed 3 bases, and the junction held 9 bases outside the gene matches. Germline lookup yields CDR1 MNHNS and CDR2 SASEGT. The CDR3 loop reads CASKSRGGHYEQYF. Here the CDR3 DNA reads TGTGCCAGCAAATCTCGAGGGGGCCACTACGAGCAGTACTTC.

This chain uses TRBV10-3 with TRBJ1-1, with a possible D match to TRBD1 (6 bases). CDR3 length: 14 amino acids. The V and J ends lost 4 bases and 5 bases respectively, with 14 bases between them. Germline CDR1 and CDR2: ENHRY and SYGVKD. The CDR3 reads CAISVGGRGTEAFF. The CDR3 DNA is TGTGCCATCAGTGTTGGGGGCAGGGGAACTGAAGCTTTCTTT.

This rearrangement joins TRBV6-6 to TRBJ2-6, with a possible D match to TRBD1 (5 bases). The V and J ends lost 7 bases and 3 bases respectively, with 13 bases between them. The CDR3 totals 15 residues. Germline CDR1 and CDR2: MNHNY and SVGAGI (reference sequence). CDR3 amino acids: CASTQQVFGANVLTF. DNA of the CDR3: TGTGCCAGCACCCAACAGGTATTTGGGGCCAACGTCCTGACTTTC.

The rearrangement joins TRBV5-6 to TRBJ1-6, with D perhaps matching TRBD1 (5 bases). V was cut by 1 base and J by 3 bases, with 8 bases left in between. CDR3 size: 15 residues. Germline CDR1 is SGHDT and CDR2 is YYEEEE. CDR3 sequence: CASSLHQGYNSPLHF. The CDR3 DNA reads as TGTGCCAGCAGCTTGCACCAGGGCTATAATTCACCCCTCCACTTT.

Concerning this clone itself: Other DNA sequences in this specimen translate into the identical CDR3. The V call is TRBV5-1, the J call TRBJ2-3, with a possible D match to TRBD1 (5 bases). This CDR3 is built from 13 residues. CDR1 is SGHRS and CDR2 is YFSETQ in the germline V gene. Trimming pared 7 bases from V and 3 bases from J, leaving 12 bases between. CDR3 region: CASSLTVTDTQYF. CDR3 DNA sequence: TGCGCCAGCTCTCTGACAGTTACAGATACGCAGTATTTT.

This chain links TRBV28 with TRBJ2-1; 7 positions agree with TRBD2. The CDR3 consists of 21 residues. The V and J ends lost 3 bases and 1 base, in that order; junction bases with no gene match: 21. CDR1 MDHEN and CDR2 SYDVKM come from the germline V gene. The CDR3 reads CASSLTVVLWGGSKSYNEQFF. The DNA of the CDR3 is TGTGCCAGCAGTTTGACGGTCGTTCTTTGGGGCGGGAGCAAGTCCTACAATGAGCAGTTCTTC.

This clone showed up just a few times. Other DNA sequences from this sample encode an identical CDR3 as well. The chain recombines TRBV5-1 with TRBJ2-3; no reliable D call. V was pared by 4 bases and J by 2 bases, with 5 bases between. CDR1 is SGHRS and CDR2 is YFSETQ in the germline V gene. This CDR3 region has 12 residues. DNA for the CDR3: TGCGCCAGCAGCCCTTCCACAGATACGCAGTATTTT. This translates into CASSPSTDTQYF.

This chain links TRBV6-1 with TRBJ2-7; TRBD2 agrees at 9 bases. The CDR3 loop spans 13 amino acids. V lost 7 bases and J lost 7; bases outside the gene matches: 8. Germline CDR1 and CDR2: MNHNS and SASEGT. Here the CDR3 reads CASISSGRGEQYF. The CDR3 coding sequence is TGTGCCAGCATAAGTAGCGGGAGAGGGGAGCAGTACTTC.

This chain joins TRBV2 and TRBJ1-1, with D possibly TRBD1 on 5 matching bases. The CDR3 length is 13 residues. V was cut by 6 bases and J by 8 bases, with 16 bases left in between. Looked up from germline, CDR1 is SNHLY and CDR2 is FYNNEI. The chain's CDR3 is CASSLDKAMEAFF. The CDR3, as DNA: TGTGCCAGCAGCCTGGACAAGGCAATGGAAGCTTTCTTT.

V is TRBV11-2 and J is TRBJ2-7, with 8 bases identical to TRBD1. The germline CDR1 and CDR2 sequences are SGHAT and FQNNGV. The CDR3 is 15 amino acids. V lost 5 bases and J lost 5; bases outside the gene matches: 11. CDR3 region: CASSGTTGAFNEQYF. CDR3 bases: TGTGCCAGCAGCGGCACGACAGGGGCATTCAACGAGCAGTACTTC.

The V and J genes are TRBV15 and TRBJ2-7; possible D gene TRBD1, 5 bases. This CDR3 has 13 amino acids. CDR1 is LNHNV, CDR2 YYDKDF, per germline (reference sequence). V was cut by 1 base and J by 9 bases, with 13 bases left in between. The CDR3 nucleotides read TGTGCCACCAGCAGAGCTGACAGTATAGGGCAGTACTTC. This translates into CATSRADSIGQYF.